These T cell receptor beta chains were read from a single sample in a study of tumor-infiltrating lymphocytes in primary liver carcinoma. One entry per CDR3 protein, called by TCRdb with MiXCR from the multiplex PCR reads. The data contain tens of thousands of distinct CDR3 sequences, roughly 71% of them singletons. The sequencing sample was made of tumor-adjacent normal liver tissue. Receptors originate from a man aged 35 to 55 with primary liver carcinoma and hepatitis B virus infection. Both conserved end residues are part of each CDR3. A D gene is named only where the DNA matches it firmly. A row's size may be missing; if present it is once, few, many or a size class.

v_call: TRBV6-2/TRBV6-3
clone_size: many
d_call: -
j_call: TRBJ2-3
cdr3_aa: CASMFSRTDTQYF
cdr3_nt: TGTGCCAGCATGTTTTCCCGCACAGATACGCAGTATTTT

v_call: TRBV4-1
clone_size: -
d_call: -
j_call: TRBJ2-5
cdr3_aa: CASSWGDTQVTQHF
cdr3_nt: TGCGCCAGCAGCTGGGGGGACACCCAAGTGACCCAGCACTTC

v_call: TRBV12-3/TRBV12-4
clone_size: -
d_call: -
j_call: TRBJ1-1
cdr3_aa: CASSLWVNTEAFF
cdr3_nt: TGTGCCAGCAGTTTATGGGTGAACACCGAAGCTTTCTTT

v_call: TRBV29-1
clone_size: -
d_call: -
j_call: TRBJ2-7
cdr3_aa: CSVQGASGYEQYF
cdr3_nt: TGCAGCGTCCAGGGAGCATCAGGGTACGAGCAGTACTTC

v_call: TRBV11-2
clone_size: -
d_call: -
j_call: TRBJ2-7
cdr3_aa: CASSLGTAAYERYF
cdr3_nt: TGTGCCAGCAGTTTAGGTACAGCCGCTTATGAGCGGTACTTC

v_call: TRBV11-2
clone_size: many
d_call: -
j_call: TRBJ2-2
cdr3_aa: CASSLDHRGRDTGELFF
cdr3_nt: TGTGCCAGCAGCTTAGATCATCGGGGTAGGGACACCGGGGAGCTGTTTTTT

v_call: TRBV7-9
clone_size: -
d_call: -
j_call: TRBJ1-2
cdr3_aa: CANSAQGTNYGYTF
cdr3_nt: TGTGCCAACAGCGCGCAAGGAACTAACTATGGTTACACCTTC

v_call: TRBV28
clone_size: many
d_call: -
j_call: TRBJ2-1
cdr3_aa: CASSFTSRYNEQFF
cdr3_nt: TGTGCCAGCAGTTTTACTTCAAGATACAATGAGCAGTTCTTC

v_call: TRBV6-5
clone_size: few
d_call: TRBD2
j_call: TRBJ2-3
cdr3_aa: CASRVGGLGTHTQYF
cdr3_nt: TGTGCCAGCAGGGTCGGGGGACTAGGTACGCATACGCAGTATTTT

v_call: TRBV11-2
clone_size: -
d_call: -
j_call: TRBJ2-7
cdr3_aa: CASSLGGGVKYDQYF
cdr3_nt: TGTGCTAGCAGCTTAGGTGGGGGAGTTAAATACGATCAGTACTTC

v_call: TRBV2
clone_size: -
d_call: TRBD1
j_call: TRBJ2-7
cdr3_aa: CASSEAVTGTGPYEQYF
cdr3_nt: TGTGCCAGCAGTGAAGCTGTTACGGGGACAGGACCCTACGAGCAGTACTTC

v_call: TRBV7-8
clone_size: -
d_call: -
j_call: TRBJ2-1
cdr3_aa: CASSSDFGGTYDEQFF
cdr3_nt: TGTGCCAGCAGCTCTGACTTCGGCGGTACATACGATGAGCAATTCTTC

v_call: TRBV11-1
clone_size: -
d_call: -
j_call: TRBJ2-6
cdr3_aa: CVSSWNSGANLLTF
cdr3_nt: TGTGTCAGCAGCTGGAACTCTGGGGCCAACCTCCTGACTTTC

v_call: TRBV6-2/TRBV6-3
clone_size: -
d_call: TRBD2
j_call: TRBJ2-7
cdr3_aa: CASTSGNSYEQYF
cdr3_nt: TGTGCCAGTACTAGCGGGAACTCCTACGAGCAGTACTTC

v_call: TRBV4-2
clone_size: -
d_call: -
j_call: TRBJ2-2
cdr3_aa: CASSTWGYTGGLFF
cdr3_nt: TGTGCCAGCAGTACATGGGGTTACACCGGGGGGCTGTTTTTT

v_call: TRBV29-1
clone_size: -
d_call: -
j_call: TRBJ2-7
cdr3_aa: CSVGGGSFSKYF
cdr3_nt: -

v_call: TRBV2
clone_size: few
d_call: TRBD1
j_call: TRBJ2-3
cdr3_aa: CASIGTGGSDTQYF
cdr3_nt: TGTGCCAGCATTGGGACAGGGGGCTCGGATACGCAGTATTTT

v_call: TRBV11-2
clone_size: -
d_call: -
j_call: TRBJ2-7
cdr3_aa: CANCLVPGASWREREQYF
cdr3_nt: TGTGCCAACTGCTTAGTCCCCGGGGCTAGCTGGAGGGAGCGTGAGCAGTACTTC

v_call: TRBV4-1
clone_size: -
d_call: -
j_call: TRBJ1-2
cdr3_aa: CASSPREELGGCTF
cdr3_nt: TGCGCCAGCAGCCCTCGAGAAGAGCTCGGTGGCTGCACCTTC

v_call: TRBV5-4
clone_size: -
d_call: TRBD1
j_call: TRBJ1-1
cdr3_aa: CAGSLVGQGDTEAFF
cdr3_nt: TGTGCCGGCAGCTTGGTCGGGCAGGGGGATACTGAAGCTTTCTTT

v_call: TRBV12-3/TRBV12-4
clone_size: few
d_call: -
j_call: TRBJ1-1
cdr3_aa: CASSLVSGQGTEAFF
cdr3_nt: TGTGCCAGCAGTTTAGTCTCAGGCCAAGGAACTGAAGCTTTCTTT

v_call: TRBV12-3/TRBV12-4
clone_size: -
d_call: -
j_call: TRBJ2-2
cdr3_aa: CASSHEVAAEYTVELFF
cdr3_nt: TGTGCCAGCAGCCACGAGGTAGCGGCGGAATACACCGTGGAGCTGTTTTTT

v_call: TRBV4-2
clone_size: many
d_call: TRBD1
j_call: TRBJ1-4
cdr3_aa: CASSQATGATNEKLFF
cdr3_nt: TGTGCCAGCAGCCAAGCAACAGGGGCGACTAATGAAAAACTGTTTTTT

v_call: TRBV29-1
clone_size: many
d_call: TRBD2
j_call: TRBJ2-1
cdr3_aa: CSVEVPGLALRNEQFF
cdr3_nt: TGCAGCGTTGAGGTACCGGGACTAGCACTTCGGAATGAGCAGTTCTTC

v_call: TRBV11-2
clone_size: -
d_call: TRBD1
j_call: TRBJ2-7
cdr3_aa: CDSSSSTGGSYERYF
cdr3_nt: TGTGACAGCAGCTCTAGCACAGGGGGCTCCTACGAGCGATACTTC

v_call: TRBV5-5
clone_size: few
d_call: -
j_call: TRBJ2-7
cdr3_aa: CASSPRLASSYERYF
cdr3_nt: TGTGCCAGCAGCCCCCGTCTGGCTAGCTCCTACGAGCGGTACTTC

v_call: TRBV6-2/TRBV6-3
clone_size: -
d_call: -
j_call: TRBJ1-5
cdr3_aa: CASSSTRNQPQQF
cdr3_nt: TGTGCCAGCAGTTCAACACGAAATCAGCCCCAGCAGTTT

v_call: TRBV4-1
clone_size: -
d_call: TRBD1
j_call: TRBJ2-5
cdr3_aa: CASSRGQGGFWEVQYF
cdr3_nt: TGTGCCAGCAGCCGAGGACAGGGGGGTTTTTGGGAGGTCCAGTACTTC

v_call: TRBV5-6
clone_size: -
d_call: -
j_call: TRBJ1-6
cdr3_aa: CASNPRDRTNSPLHF
cdr3_nt: TGTGCCAGCAATCCCAGGGACCGGACGAATTCACCCCTCCACTTT

v_call: TRBV29-1
clone_size: once
d_call: -
j_call: TRBJ2-5
cdr3_aa: CSVEGTRQTQYF
cdr3_nt: TGCAGCGTAGAGGGGACAAGACAGACCCAGTACTTC

v_call: TRBV12-3/TRBV12-4
clone_size: -
d_call: TRBD2
j_call: TRBJ2-1
cdr3_aa: CASRLSGRGIHEQFF
cdr3_nt: TGTGCCAGCAGACTTAGTGGGAGGGGTATTCATGAGCAGTTCTTC

v_call: TRBV6-6
clone_size: many
d_call: TRBD2
j_call: TRBJ2-7
cdr3_aa: CASSYEAGGSYEQYF
cdr3_nt: TGTGCCAGCAGTTACGAAGCGGGAGGTAGCTACGAGCAGTACTTC

v_call: TRBV4-1
clone_size: -
d_call: -
j_call: TRBJ2-1
cdr3_aa: CASSQATAYKQFF
cdr3_nt: TGCGCCAGCAGCCAAGCGACGGCCTATAAGCAGTTCTTC

v_call: TRBV28
clone_size: -
d_call: -
j_call: TRBJ2-2
cdr3_aa: CASRIQNTGELFF
cdr3_nt: TGTGCCAGCCGTATACAGAACACCGGGGAGCTGTTTTTT

v_call: TRBV6-2/TRBV6-3
clone_size: -
d_call: -
j_call: TRBJ2-3
cdr3_aa: CASISIGLALDTQFF
cdr3_nt: TGTGCCAGCATTTCTATAGGGCTAGCGTTGGATACGCAGTTTTTT

v_call: TRBV11-3
clone_size: medium-sized
d_call: -
j_call: TRBJ2-7
cdr3_aa: CASSLDFAQRDSYEQYF
cdr3_nt: TGTGCCAGCAGCTTAGATTTCGCACAGAGGGACTCCTACGAGCAGTACTTC

v_call: TRBV28
clone_size: many
d_call: TRBD1
j_call: TRBJ2-3
cdr3_aa: CASSQGQESDTQYF
cdr3_nt: TGTGCCAGCAGTCAAGGACAGGAGTCAGATACGCAGTATTTT

v_call: TRBV12-3/TRBV12-4
clone_size: -
d_call: -
j_call: TRBJ2-3
cdr3_aa: CTSRPRDPGGWGGDTQYF
cdr3_nt: TGTACCAGCAGACCGCGGGATCCAGGGGGATGGGGCGGAGATACGCAGTATTTT

v_call: TRBV4-3
clone_size: -
d_call: -
j_call: TRBJ1-6
cdr3_aa: CASSQDVGSYNSPPHF
cdr3_nt: TGCGCCAGCAGCCAAGATGTGGGATCCTATAATTCACCCCCCCACTTT